A selection of T cell receptor beta chains follows, all from one sample in a study of beta chain features in type 1 diabetes. TCRdb's table, derived via immunoSEQ multiplex PCR, lists solely in-frame clones and lacks some. The sample has around 430,000 clones, about 30% seen once. What was sequenced was naive CD4+ T cells from blood. The receptor source for this set is a man aged 18-30 years in good health. The CDR3 runs from the conserved cysteine through the conserved F or W. A D gene is named only where the DNA matches it firmly. The listing skips clone size in some rows; elsewhere it reads once, few, many or a size class.

TRBV15,TRBD2,NA,13,TRBJ2-3,CATRASGTDTQYF,TGTGCCACCAGAGCTAGCGGGACAGATACGCAGTATTTT
TRBV30,NA,few,13,TRBJ1-1,CAWASSGNTEAFF,TGTGCCTGGGCCTCCAGCGGGAACACTGAAGCTTTCTTT
TRBV10-3,NA,few,13,TRBJ1-1,CAMARGGETEAFF,TGTGCCATGGCCAGGGGAGGAGAGACTGAAGCTTTCTTT
TRBV30,NA,NA,15,TRBJ1-5,CAWSLPGRRNQPQHF,TGTGCCTGGAGTCTCCCGGGACGGAGAAATCAGCCCCAGCATTTT
TRBV25-1,NA,once,16,TRBJ2-7,CASSPLDKRFGYEQYF,TGTGCCAGCAGTCCTCTCGACAAGCGATTTGGCTACGAGCAGTACTTC
TRBV7-2,TRBD2,few,17,TRBJ2-3,CASSDRTSGRGTDTQYF,TGTGCCAGCAGCGACAGGACTAGCGGGAGGGGGACAGATACGCAGTATTTT
TRBV5-4,NA,NA,14,TRBJ2-3,CASSSRESTDTQYF,TGTGCCAGCAGCTCCCGGGAATCCACAGATACGCAGTATTTT
TRBV11-1,TRBD1,NA,15,TRBJ2-5,CASSLNRGLEETQYF,TGTGCCAGCAGCTTAAACAGGGGGCTTGAAGAGACCCAGTACTTC
TRBV14,NA,NA,13,TRBJ2-7,CASSQGYRTEQYF,TGTGCCAGCAGCCAAGGGTACAGGACCGAGCAGTACTTC
TRBV7-2,NA,few,13,TRBJ2-5,CASSLLLQETQYF,TGTGCCAGCAGCTTACTACTACAAGAGACCCAGTACTTC
TRBV29-1,NA,few,14,TRBJ2-5,CSSIPGLGQETQYF,TGCAGCTCAATCCCGGGACTCGGCCAAGAGACCCAGTACTTC
TRBV15,TRBD1,NA,13,TRBJ1-2,CATSRDTGGGYTF,TGTGCCACCAGCAGAGATACAGGGGGCGGCTACACCTTC
TRBV30,NA,few,14,TRBJ1-2,CAWSEGRQRYGYTF,TGTGCCTGGAGTGAAGGTCGACAGCGCTATGGCTACACCTTC
TRBV28,TRBD2,few,15,TRBJ2-1,CASRRLAGGPHEQFF,TGTGCCAGCAGAAGACTAGCGGGAGGGCCCCATGAGCAGTTCTTC
TRBV30,NA,NA,11,TRBJ1-2,CAWSAIYGYTF,TGTGCCTGGAGCGCGATATATGGCTACACCTTC
TRBV18,TRBD2,few,16,TRBJ2-5,CASSPFASGSSETQYF,TGTGCCAGCTCACCTTTCGCTAGCGGGAGTTCAGAGACCCAGTACTTC
TRBV30,NA,NA,11,TRBJ1-2,CAWSNLYGYTF,TGTGCCTGGAGTAACCTCTATGGCTACACCTTC
TRBV13,TRBD2,NA,16,TRBJ2-4,CTSSRGTSGSKNIQYF,TGTACCAGCAGCAGAGGGACTAGCGGATCCAAAAACATTCAGTACTTC
TRBV14,TRBD1,NA,16,TRBJ1-3,CASSPNRGSSGNTIYF,TGTGCCAGCAGCCCCAACAGGGGTTCCTCTGGAAACACCATATATTTT
TRBV18,NA,few,15,TRBJ2-7,CASSPHPGVVGEQYF,TGTGCCAGCTCACCACACCCGGGGGTTGTTGGCGAGCAGTACTTC
TRBV30,TRBD2,few,14,TRBJ2-3,CAWRSGRSTDTQYF,TGTGCCTGGAGAAGCGGGAGGAGCACAGATACGCAGTATTTT
TRBV4-2,TRBD2,NA,16,TRBJ2-7,CASSRDFLAATYEQYF,TGTGCCAGCAGCCGAGATTTCCTAGCGGCTACCTACGAGCAGTACTTC
TRBV6-1,NA,NA,15,TRBJ2-3,CASSEERIRTDTQYF,TGTGCCAGCAGTGAAGAGAGGATTCGCACAGATACGCAGTATTTT
TRBV6-5,TRBD1,NA,14,TRBJ2-7,CASSYSGQGNEQYF,TGTGCCAGCAGTTACTCAGGACAGGGGAACGAGCAGTACTTC
TRBV11-2,NA,NA,14,TRBJ2-7,CASSRITGFYEQYF,TGTGCCAGCAGCCGAATTACAGGGTTCTACGAGCAGTACTTC
TRBV5-1,TRBD1,NA,14,TRBJ2-3,CASSLTGDRDTQYF,TGCGCCAGCAGCTTAACAGGGGATCGAGATACGCAGTATTTT
TRBV30,TRBD1,few,15,TRBJ2-6,CAWSAYRGWANVLTF,TGTGCCTGGAGTGCCTACAGGGGGTGGGCCAACGTCCTGACTTTC
TRBV15,NA,few,15,TRBJ2-1,CATSPGLARPGEQFF,TGTGCCACCAGCCCTGGGCTAGCGCGACCAGGCGAGCAGTTCTTC
TRBV15,TRBD1,few,15,TRBJ2-7,CATSRLGTGAYEQYF,TGTGCCACCAGCAGACTGGGGACAGGGGCCTACGAGCAGTACTTC
TRBV6-5,NA,few,16,TRBJ2-1,CASSYSGGTRYNEQFF,TGTGCCAGCAGTTACAGTGGGGGAACACGCTACAATGAGCAGTTCTTC
TRBV9,TRBD2,few,15,TRBJ2-3,CASSVGLAGTDTQYF,TGTGCCAGCAGCGTAGGGCTAGCGGGCACAGATACGCAGTATTTT
TRBV25-1,TRBD1,NA,15,TRBJ2-7,CASSNRGVLPYEQYF,TGTGCCAGCAGTAACAGGGGGGTTCTTCCCTACGAGCAGTACTTC
TRBV28,TRBD1,NA,14,TRBJ2-2,CASSPGQGNGELFF,TGTGCCAGCAGTCCGGGACAGGGGAACGGGGAGCTGTTTTTT
TRBV4-3,NA,NA,16,TRBJ2-5,CASSQAWAGYQETQYF,TGCGCCAGCAGCCAAGCTTGGGCCGGGTACCAAGAGACCCAGTACTTC
TRBV7-6,NA,NA,14,TRBJ2-5,CASSLVTLVETQYF,TGTGCCAGCAGCTTAGTGACCCTGGTGGAGACCCAGTACTTC
TRBV29-1,TRBD2,NA,13,TRBJ2-3,CSPREVWIVTQYF,TGCAGCCCCCGGGAGGTTTGGATTGTTACGCAGTATTTT
TRBV7-2,NA,NA,15,TRBJ2-1,CASSSPPSGYNEQFF,TGTGCCAGCAGCTCTCCCCCATCGGGGTACAATGAGCAGTTCTTC
TRBV5-6,TRBD2,NA,18,TRBJ2-1,CASSPFRLAGMTYNEQFF,TGTGCCAGCAGCCCCTTCAGACTAGCGGGGATGACCTACAATGAGCAGTTCTTC
TRBV9,NA,NA,15,TRBJ2-7,CASSVAQDSTYEQYF,TGTGCCAGCAGCGTAGCCCAGGATAGCACCTACGAGCAGTACTTC
TRBV7-2,NA,NA,13,TRBJ2-3,CASSFVGSGTQYF,TGTGCCAGCAGCTTTGTAGGTTCAGGTACGCAGTATTTT
TRBV30,TRBD2,few,16,TRBJ2-1,CAWSRGLAGSYNEQFF,TGTGCCTGGAGTAGAGGCCTAGCGGGCTCCTACAATGAGCAGTTCTTC
TRBV27,TRBD2,NA,15,TRBJ2-3,CASSSLAVYTDTQYF,TGTGCCAGCAGCTCACTAGCGGTGTACACAGATACGCAGTATTTT